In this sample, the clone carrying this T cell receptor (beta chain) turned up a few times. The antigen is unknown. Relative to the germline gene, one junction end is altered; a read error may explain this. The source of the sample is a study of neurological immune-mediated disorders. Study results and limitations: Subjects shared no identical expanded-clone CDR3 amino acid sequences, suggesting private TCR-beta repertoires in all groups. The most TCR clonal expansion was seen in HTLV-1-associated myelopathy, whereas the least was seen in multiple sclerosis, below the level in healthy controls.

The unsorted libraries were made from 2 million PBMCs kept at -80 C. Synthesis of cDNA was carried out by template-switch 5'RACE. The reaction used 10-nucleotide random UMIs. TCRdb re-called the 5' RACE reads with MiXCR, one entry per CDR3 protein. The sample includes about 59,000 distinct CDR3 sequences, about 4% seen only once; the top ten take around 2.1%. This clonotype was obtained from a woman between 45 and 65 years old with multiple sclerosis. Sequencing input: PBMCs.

This chain's CDR3 is CASRQDSNQPQNF. In DNA form, the CDR3 reads TGTGCCAGCAGGCAGGATAGCAATCAGCCCCAGAATTTT. The J gene is TRBJ1-5, the V gene TRBV6-6, with no clear D. The CDR3 is 13 residues long. The V gene's germline CDR1 is MNHNY and CDR2 SVGAGI (reference sequence).